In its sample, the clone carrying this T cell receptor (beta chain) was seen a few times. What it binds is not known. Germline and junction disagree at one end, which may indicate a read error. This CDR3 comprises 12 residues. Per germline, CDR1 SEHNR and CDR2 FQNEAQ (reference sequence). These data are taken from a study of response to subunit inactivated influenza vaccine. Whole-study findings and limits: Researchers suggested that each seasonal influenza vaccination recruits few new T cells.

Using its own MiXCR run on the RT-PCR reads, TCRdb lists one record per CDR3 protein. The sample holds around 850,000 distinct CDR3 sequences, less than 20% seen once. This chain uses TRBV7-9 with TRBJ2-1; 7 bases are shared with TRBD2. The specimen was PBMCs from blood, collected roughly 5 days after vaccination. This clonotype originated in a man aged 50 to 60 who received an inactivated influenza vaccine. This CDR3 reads CASSLEGGRLIF. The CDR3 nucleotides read TGTGCCAGCAGCTTAGAGGGCGGGAGACTGATCTTC. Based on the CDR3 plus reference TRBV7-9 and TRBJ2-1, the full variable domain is DTGVSQNPRHKITKRGQNVTFRCDPISEHNRLYWYRQTLGQGPEFLTYFQNEAQLEKSRLLSDRFSAERPKGSFSTLEIQRTEQGDSAMYLCASSLEGGRLIFGPGTRLTVL.